The rows below give T cell receptor beta chains drawn from one sample of a study of vaccination effects on CD4 cells after COVID-19. Their antigens are not known. The table came from immunoSEQ multiplex PCR; TCRdb's copy has only in-frame clones and leaves some out. The repertoire holds tens of thousands of clones, with roughly 72% as singletons. This sample comprised CD4+ T cells from PBMCs cultured with HCoV-OC43 spike peptides, obtained before COVID-19 vaccination. Receptors originate from a human donor who received a COVID-19 vaccine. The CDR3 runs from the conserved cysteine through the conserved F or W. D genes are given only for firm matches. Expanded clones get a size class; other rows say once, few or many, or leave the size out.

v_gene	abundance	j_gene	d_gene	CDR3aa	CDR3nt
TRBV7-2	.	TRBJ1-3	TRBD1	CASSPNRGPGNTIYF	TGTGCCAGCAGCCCTAACAGGGGGCCCGGAAACACCATATATTTT
TRBV6-5	.	TRBJ2-3	.	CASNRASLTDTQYF	TGTGCGTCAAACAGGGCTTCGCTCACAGATACGCAGTATTTT
TRBV5-1	.	TRBJ2-1	.	CASSLYRGALDEQFF	TGCGCCAGCAGCTTGTATCGCGGGGCGCTCGATGAGCAGTTCTTC
TRBV7-2	.	TRBJ2-1	TRBD2	CASSTFLAGEEQFF	TGTGCCAGCAGCACCTTCCTAGCGGGGGAAGAGCAGTTCTTC
TRBV28	few	TRBJ1-1	.	CASFHFAGNTEAFF	TGTGCCAGTTTCCATTTTGCAGGGAACACTGAAGCTTTCTTT
TRBV5-1	.	TRBJ2-2	.	CASSLGGDTGELFF	TGCGCCAGCAGCTTGGGGGGAGACACCGGGGAGCTGTTTTTT
TRBV10-1	.	TRBJ2-1	TRBD2	CASSESEGLAFNEQFF	TGCGCCAGCAGTGAGTCGGAGGGACTAGCTTTCAATGAGCAGTTCTTC
TRBV18	.	TRBJ2-5	TRBD2	CASSPRSSGGPRAQYF	TGTGCCAGCTCACCACGGTCTAGCGGGGGCCCAAGGGCCCAGTACTTC
TRBV6-5	.	TRBJ2-2	.	CASTLQGRNFGELFF	TGTGCCAGCACCCTCCAGGGGCGAAATTTCGGGGAGCTGTTTTTT
TRBV9	.	TRBJ1-1	TRBD1	CASSVGGGARTEAFF	TGTGCCAGCAGCGTCGGAGGGGGCGCGAGGACTGAAGCTTTCTTT
TRBV7-2	.	TRBJ1-5	.	CASSPWDGRYSNQPQHF	TGTGCCAGCAGCCCCTGGGACGGAAGATATAGCAATCAGCCCCAGCATTTT
TRBV7-2	.	TRBJ2-3	.	CASSLARTGDTQYF	TGTGCCAGCAGCTTAGCGAGGACTGGAGATACGCAGTATTTT
TRBV28	.	TRBJ2-2	TRBD1	CASRKGDRVSTGELFF	TGTGCCAGCCGGAAAGGGGACAGGGTGAGCACCGGGGAGCTGTTTTTT
TRBV2	.	TRBJ2-5	TRBD2	CASSSGGLWGETQYF	TGTGCCAGCAGTTCTGGGGGACTATGGGGAGAGACCCAGTACTTC
TRBV14	.	TRBJ1-1	.	CASSQDWGRTNTEAFF	TGTGCCAGCAGCCAAGATTGGGGCAGGACGAACACTGAAGCTTTCTTT
TRBV2	.	TRBJ1-1	.	CASNEEMNTEAFF	TGTGCCAGCAACGAGGAGATGAACACTGAAGCTTTCTTT
TRBV30	once	TRBJ1-1	.	CAWSMGSMNTEAFF	TGTGCCTGGAGTATGGGCAGCATGAACACTGAAGCTTTCTTT
TRBV7-2	few	TRBJ1-2	.	CASSFPPRDGYTF	TGTGCCAGCAGCTTTCCCCCCCGGGATGGCTACACCTTC
TRBV5-1	once	TRBJ1-1	.	CASSLDGLNTEAFF	TGCGCCAGCAGCTTAGACGGGTTGAACACTGAAGCTTTCTTT
TRBV6-5	few	TRBJ1-1	.	CASMDSPNTEAFF	TGTGCCAGCATGGACAGCCCGAACACTGAAGCTTTCTTT
TRBV24-1	.	TRBJ1-2	TRBD1	CATSDRQGGNYGYTF	TGTGCCACCAGTGATCGACAGGGAGGGAACTATGGCTACACCTTC
TRBV5-6	.	TRBJ1-1	.	CASTRRGGDTEAFF	TGTGCCAGCACCCGGAGAGGAGGTGACACTGAAGCTTTCTTT
TRBV7-7	.	TRBJ2-1	TRBD1	CASSPRTGVAYNEQFF	TGTGCCAGCAGCCCCCGGACAGGGGTCGCCTACAATGAGCAGTTCTTC
TRBV6-1	.	TRBJ2-3	.	CASSEYRGGDTQYF	TGTGCCAGCAGTGAATACAGGGGAGGTGATACGCAGTATTTT
TRBV12-3/TRBV12-4	few	TRBJ1-6	.	CASSLSMHSPLHF	TGTGCCAGCAGTTTAAGTATGCATTCACCCCTCCACTTT
TRBV6-2/TRBV6-3	.	TRBJ2-3	.	CASSYVGFKTDTQYF	TGTGCCAGCAGTTATGTGGGGTTTAAAACAGATACGCAGTATTTT
TRBV5-5	.	TRBJ2-5	.	CASSFHPSAVGLETQYF	TGTGCCAGCAGCTTCCACCCCTCCGCGGTGGGGCTGGAGACCCAGTACTTC
TRBV19	.	TRBJ2-6	TRBD1	CASSGGQGTSGANVLTF	TGTGCCAGTAGTGGGGGACAGGGGACTTCTGGGGCCAACGTCCTGACTTTC
TRBV5-1	.	TRBJ2-1	TRBD2	CASSASGGANEQFF	TGCGCCAGCAGCGCTAGCGGGGGGGCCAATGAGCAGTTCTTC
TRBV6-1	.	TRBJ1-3	.	CASSEIAYSGNTIYF	TGTGCCAGCAGTGAAATAGCATACTCTGGAAACACCATATATTTT
TRBV4-1	few	TRBJ1-2	.	CASSRPDTNYGYTF	TGCGCCAGCAGCCGGCCGGACACTAACTATGGCTACACCTTC
TRBV4-1	.	TRBJ1-1	.	CASSQESGPINTEAFF	TGCGCCAGCAGCCAAGAATCGGGACCGATCAACACTGAAGCTTTCTTT
TRBV5-1	.	TRBJ1-2	TRBD1	CASSQGDRDVYGYTF	TGCGCCAGCAGCCAAGGGGACAGGGATGTCTATGGCTACACCTTC
TRBV2	.	TRBJ1-5	.	CASSSLGSNQPQHF	TGTGCCAGCAGTTCACTTGGGAGCAATCAGCCCCAGCATTTT
TRBV6-4	.	TRBJ2-1	TRBD2	CASSTVAGGTYNEQFF	TGTGCCAGCAGTACGGTAGCGGGGGGTACGTACAATGAGCAGTTCTTC
TRBV30	.	TRBJ1-1	.	CALSTISQGEAFF	TGTGCCTTATCGACTATCTCACAGGGAGAAGCTTTCTTT
TRBV6-6	.	TRBJ1-5	.	CATAGGNQPQHF	TGTGCCACCGCAGGAGGAAATCAGCCCCAGCATTTT
TRBV7-8	.	TRBJ1-4	TRBD1	CASSSGTATNEKLFF	TGTGCCAGCAGCTCGGGGACAGCAACTAATGAAAAACTGTTTTTT
TRBV5-8	once	TRBJ1-1	TRBD1	CASSLVLGQGSNTEAFF	TGTGCCAGCAGCTTGGTTTTGGGACAGGGATCGAACACTGAAGCTTTCTTT